The T cell receptor beta chain under discussion was sequenced for a study of cytomegalovirus exposure and HLA in healthy donors. CDR3 length: 14 amino acids. The germline V gene encodes CDR1 SEHNR and CDR2 FQNEAQ (reference sequence). Trimming took 3 bases from V and 5 from J; bases not matched to a gene: 2. General study points: Serostatus for CMV was the only available immune exposure information. The study listed approximately 160 cytomegalovirus-associated TCR beta chains. Most of the CMV-associated TCR beta chains (in a later analysis) appeared to be HLA-restricted.

Turning to this clone: The antigen remains undetermined.

The PCR contained 60 Vbeta and 13 Jbeta primers. As handled by the study authors: About 11 million shared chains were among the roughly 78 million unique TCR beta chains that a later analysis counted. Measured with immunoSEQ multiplex PCR; TCRdb has only the in-frame clones, and not every one. The V and J calls and the clone size are those of that table, but D and trimming were determined from the DNA. This table holds roughly 190,000 clones, 73% found once. The sequenced sample consisted of PBMCs. This sequence joins TRBV7-9 and TRBJ2-4; 9 bases are a match to TRBD1. The TCR originated in a woman in her 30s in good health and CMV-seronegative. The chain's CDR3 is CASSLRDRENIQYF. In nucleotides, the CDR3 is TGTGCCAGCAGCTTGCGGGACAGGGAAAACATTCAGTACTTC. Combining the CDR3 with reference TRBV7-9 and TRBJ2-4 gives the whole variable domain DTGVSQNPRHKITKRGQNVTFRCDPISEHNRLYWYRQTLGQGPEFLTYFQNEAQLEKSRLLSDRFSAERPKGSFSTLEIQRTEQGDSAMYLCASSLRDRENIQYFGAGTRLSVL.